This section outlines one T cell receptor beta chain sequence together with its context. As yet, its antigen is unknown. The data derive from a study of shared clonotypes between healthy human individuals. Study outcomes and limitations: The study generally estimated greater richness for naive than memory subsets. Blood was the sole source, and tissue repertoires probably differ.

Selected positively for CCR7 and CD45RO-negative, naive CD8 cells excluded terminally differentiated effector memory CD45RA+ cells. V was shortened by 4 bases and J by 1 base, with 13 bases between the two germline ends. CDR1 and CDR2 (germline): PRHDT, FYEKMQ (reference sequence). The CDR3 runs to 15 residues. The method was immunoSEQ multiplex PCR; TCRdb's version includes in-frame clones alone and lacks a portion of them. The sample consists of some 2.1 million clones, roughly 95% of them appearing once. The receptor's source is a man aged 18-30 years in good health. The V call is TRBV13, the J call TRBJ1-1; no reliable D call. Specimen: naive CD8+ T cells sorted from blood. The CDR3 protein is CASSSILRENTEAFF. The CDR3 bases are TGTGCCAGCAGCTCGATACTAAGGGAGAACACTGAAGCTTTCTTT.